The 16 T cell receptor beta chains listed next were all sequenced from one sample in a study of molecular identifiers for immune sequencing clone quantification. MiXCR, run by TCRdb on the PCR reads, gives a single entry per CDR3 protein. The data contain some 100,000 distinct CDR3 sequences, around a third of them singletons. The sequenced sample was naive CD8+ T cells from blood, with Jurkat cell RNA spiked in. Sample subset: FACS-sorted CD8+CD4-CCR7+CD45RA+ naive T cells. The receptors stem from a human donor in good health. Some libraries in this study had Jurkat cell RNA spiked in.

The rearrangement uses TRBV11-2 and TRBJ2-1; TRBD1 matches 7 bases. There are 13 residues in the CDR3. V shed 9 bases, J shed 9 bases, and the junction held 11 bases outside the gene matches. Germline V gives CDR1 SGHAT, CDR2 FQNNGV. The CDR3 coding sequence is TGTGCCAGTCTAGGAGACAGGGAACTTGAGCAGTTCTTC. Translating it yields CASLGDRELEQFF.

This clonotype was seen only once. Likely a read error: the CDR3 ends without its conserved phenylalanine or tryptophan. The chain employs TRBV28 and TRBJ1-1; D unresolved. The CDR3 contains 11 residues. The V gene lost 6 bases and the J gene lost 0 bases, with 2 bases spanning the gap. CDR1 and CDR2 (germline): MDHEN, SYDVKM. CDR3 amino acids: CASRLNTEAFI. CDR3 sequence (DNA): TGTGCCAGCAGGTTGAACACTGAAGCTTTCATA.

The rearrangement uses TRBV12-3 or TRBV12-4 and TRBJ1-5; no clear D. Trimming took 1 base from V and 0 from J, leaving 13 bases between them. CDR3 length equals 17 residues. The CDR3 DNA sequence: TGTGCCAGCAGTTTAGGGCAGCCGACCTATAGCAATCAGCCCCAGCATTTT. Translated: CASSLGQPTYSNQPQHF.

Concerning this clonotype: This sequence may be a read error, since a much larger clone differs from it by one base. The V call is TRBV7-9, the J call TRBJ2-4, with TRBD1 as a possible D gene (5 bases). V was pared by 3 bases and J by 0 bases, with 21 bases between. Germline V lookup: CDR1 SEHNR, CDR2 FQNEAQ (reference sequence). The CDR3 totals 19 residues. CDR3 sequence: CASSFVGRGQWIAKNIQYF. In nucleotides, the CDR3 is TGTGCCAGCAGCTTTGTAGGAAGGGGCCAATGGATAGCCAAAAACATTCAGTACTTC.

Worth noting for this clonotype: This clone may be a read error of a much larger clone one base away. The chain couples TRBV29-1 to TRBJ2-5; maybe TRBD2 (7 bases). There are 18 residues in the CDR3. The germline V gene encodes CDR1 SQVTM and CDR2 ANQGSEA. The CDR3, as DNA: TGCAGCGTTGAAGAGTTTAGAGGGGGGGACCTCATCCAAGAGACCCAGAACTTC. Amino acids: CSVEEFRGGDLIQETQNF. The full variable domain, its missing parts supplied by reference TRBV29-1 and TRBJ2-5, is SAVISQKPSRDICQRGTSLTIQCQVDSQVTMMFWYRQQPGQSLTLIATANQGSEATYESGFVIDKFPISRPNLTFSTLTVSNMSPEDSSIYLCSVEEFRGGDLIQETQNFGPGTRLLVL.

This clonotype was observed a few times. The chain combines TRBV28 with TRBJ2-1, with D hard to call. The CDR3 has 12 amino acids. Germline CDR1 is MDHEN and CDR2 is SYDVKM. In nucleotides, the CDR3 is TGTGTCTCCGTGAGCTCCTACAATGAGCAGTTCTTC. Protein sequence: CVSVSSYNEQFF.

The chain joins TRBV24-1 to TRBJ2-3; TRBD1 is a possible D gene (5 bases). Trimming left V 1 base short and J 2 bases short, with 12 bases between. The V gene's germline CDR1 is KGHDR and CDR2 SFDVKD. This CDR3 has 16 amino acids. The DNA of the CDR3 is TGTGCCACCAGTGATTTTTCATCACAGGTCACAGATACGCAGTATTTT. Amino acids: CATSDFSSQVTDTQYF.

Turning to this clonotype: As the CDR3 is not closed by the conserved phenylalanine or tryptophan, this likely results from a read error. No DNA is shown, since the ends of the CDR3 on it are uncertain; the CDR3 is the one TCRdb lists. Here the CDR3 reads CASAPVLGSCFL. The J gene is TRBJ2-2, the V gene TRBV7-9; TRBD1, the D gene given by the table, was not confirmed from the DNA. The CDR3 adds up to 12 amino acids, both ends counted. The germline V gene has CDR1 SEHNR and CDR2 FQNEAQ (reference sequence).

The chain uses TRBV9 and TRBJ2-7; the D gene is possibly TRBD2 (5 bases). The CDR3 length is 15 residues. V lost 4 bases to trimming and J lost 6 bases, with 20 bases between them. The germline CDR1 and CDR2 sequences are SGDLS and YYNGEE. The CDR3 nucleotides are TGTGCCAGCAGCCCCAGTGGGAGTTCTGACGCCGAGCAGTACTTC. Its protein product is CASSPSGSSDAEQYF.

A remark on this clonotype: A much larger clone differs by one base, so this may be a read error. No conserved phenylalanine or tryptophan is present at the end of the CDR3, so a read error is the likely explanation. The rearrangement joins TRBV7-2 to TRBJ2-3; maybe TRBD2 (6 bases). This CDR3 comprises 16 residues. CDR1 SGHTA and CDR2 FQGNSA come from the germline V gene. Trimming removed 2 bases at V and 4 bases at J, with 16 bases between. CDR3 in DNA: TGTGCCAGCAGCTTATTGTGGGGGGATCGCCCAGATACGCAGTATTAT. It yields the protein CASSLLWGDRPDTQYY.

This chain links TRBV28 with TRBJ1-1; 8 positions agree with TRBD1. J lost 4 bases, V lost 2 bases, and 3 bases had no gene match. CDR1 is MDHEN, CDR2 SYDVKM, per germline. This CDR3 is built from 14 residues. CDR3 loop: CASSLQGAVTEAFF. The CDR3 nucleotides are TGTGCCAGCAGTTTACAGGGGGCTGTCACTGAAGCTTTCTTT.

This clonotype showed up many times. The CDR3 bases are TGTGCCAGCAGAATTCAAAGCCTCCGGACAAGAGCTTTCTTT. This translates into CASRIQSLRTRAFF. The chain couples TRBV28 to TRBJ1-1; D perhaps matches TRBD1 (5 bases). The V end was cut by 6 bases, the J end by 10 bases, with 21 bases between. The CDR3 spans 14 residues. Germline CDR1 and CDR2: MDHEN and SYDVKM.

With respect to this clonotype: A junction boundary mismatches the germline segment, possibly from a read error. V is TRBV7-9 and J is TRBJ2-3, with unresolved D. The CDR3 is made up of 11 amino acids. Looked up from germline, CDR1 is SEHNR and CDR2 is FQNEAQ (reference sequence). CDR3 nucleotide sequence: TGTGCCAGCAGCTTTTCATCTACGCGGTATTTT. Translated, it gives CASSFSSTRYF.

The table lists this clonotype with a few counts. This chain uses TRBV5-3 with TRBJ1-1; D gene unclear. TRBV5-3 is treated as an ORF (open reading frame) with a function not yet certain. This CDR3 is built from 12 residues. Between the trimmed V and J ends, which lost 8 bases and 6 bases, there was a span of 14 bases. This chain's CDR3 is CASKKGFAEAFF. The CDR3 nucleotides are TGTGCCAGCAAAAAAGGGTTCGCTGAAGCTTTCTTT.

The chain has TRBV6-5 and TRBJ2-4; unclear D gene. The CDR3 consists of 15 residues. CDR1 is MNHEY and CDR2 is SVGAGI in the germline V gene. V gave up 2 bases and J gave up 0 bases, with 8 bases separating them. This CDR3 reads CASSYGTLAKNIQYF. DNA of the CDR3: TGTGCCAGCAGTTACGGAACGTTAGCCAAAAACATTCAGTACTTC.

Points on this clonotype: With a much larger clone just one base away, this may be a read error. The chain carries TRBV18 and TRBJ2-2; 9 bases fit TRBD1. The CDR3 has 16 amino acids. Germline V gene lookup returns CDR1 KGHSH and CDR2 LQKENI. Here the CDR3 reads CASSPPGTGRTGELIF. In DNA form, the CDR3 reads TGTGCCAGCTCACCCCCTGGGACAGGGCGGACCGGGGAGCTGATTTTT.